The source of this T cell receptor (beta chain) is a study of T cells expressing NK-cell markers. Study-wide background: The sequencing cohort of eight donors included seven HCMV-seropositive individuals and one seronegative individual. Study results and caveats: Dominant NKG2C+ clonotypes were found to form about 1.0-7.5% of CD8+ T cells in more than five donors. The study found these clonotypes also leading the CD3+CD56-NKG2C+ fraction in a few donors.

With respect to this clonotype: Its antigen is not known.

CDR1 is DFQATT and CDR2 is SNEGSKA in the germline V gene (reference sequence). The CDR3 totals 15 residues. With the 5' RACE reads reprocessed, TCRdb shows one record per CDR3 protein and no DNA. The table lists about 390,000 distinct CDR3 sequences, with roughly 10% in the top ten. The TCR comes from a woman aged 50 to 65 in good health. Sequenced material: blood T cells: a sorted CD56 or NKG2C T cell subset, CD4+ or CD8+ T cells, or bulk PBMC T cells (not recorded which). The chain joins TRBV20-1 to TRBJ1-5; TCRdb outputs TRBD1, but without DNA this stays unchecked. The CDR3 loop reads CSALTGQVINQPQHF.